These 20 T cell receptor beta chains were all obtained from the same sample, sequenced in a study of monozygotic twins with inflammatory bowel disease. Each CDR3 protein gets one entry in TCRdb, which reprocessed the 5' RACE reads and gives no DNA. The sample includes approximately 420,000 distinct CDR3 sequences. What was sequenced was blood. The receptors here all came from a human donor with ulcerative colitis or Crohn's disease, or a healthy co-twin of an affected twin (not recorded which).

The rearrangement uses TRBV29-1 and TRBJ2-6; TCRdb indicates TRBD2, and absent DNA this call remains unverified. CDR3 size: 21 residues. Germline CDR1 is SQVTM and CDR2 is ANQGSEA. CDR3 protein: CSVAGEWEWRVVDSGANVLTF.

V gene TRBV7-2 combines with J gene TRBJ2-3. Germline CDR1 is SGHTA and CDR2 is FQGNSA. The CDR3 has 14 amino acids. This CDR3 reads CASSLEGSKDTQYF.

V is TRBV7-2 and J is TRBJ2-7. Germline V CDR1 and CDR2: SGHTA, FQGNSA. This CDR3 has 12 residues. The CDR3 loop reads CASSPEMREQYF.

The rearrangement uses TRBV19 and TRBJ2-5; the TCRdb D gene call, TRBD1, has no DNA to confirm it. The CDR3 runs 14 residues. CDR1 is LNHDA and CDR2 is SQIVND in the germline V gene (reference sequence). The CDR3 loop is CASSISGGQETQYF.

The chain has TRBV18 and TRBJ2-5; TCRdb gives TRBD2 as the D gene, but with no DNA this cannot be confirmed. CDR1 KGHSH and CDR2 LQKENI come from the germline V gene. The length of the CDR3 is 17 residues. The chain's CDR3 is CASSPGRTSGGPRAQYF.

The rearrangement links TRBV20-1 to TRBJ2-3; the TRBD1 assignment by TCRdb is unverifiable without DNA. The germline gives CDR1 DFQATT, CDR2 SNEGSKA (reference sequence). This CDR3 has 12 amino acids. The CDR3 is CSAYRGTDTQYF.

The chain joins TRBV28 to TRBJ2-3; the TCRdb D gene call, TRBD2, has no DNA to confirm it. The germline V gene encodes CDR1 MDHEN and CDR2 SYDVKM. CDR3 length equals 15 residues. The CDR3 loop is CASSRRESGTDTQYF.

The chain couples TRBV28 to TRBJ2-7; no DNA is available, so the TRBD2 call from TCRdb remains unchecked. Germline-derived CDR1 and CDR2 are MDHEN and SYDVKM. The CDR3 loop spans 15 amino acids. CDR3 region: CASRNSGRGPYEQYF.

V gene TRBV3-1 combines with J gene TRBJ2-5; with no DNA, the TCRdb D assignment of TRBD2 cannot be verified. The CDR3 runs 14 residues. Germline lookup yields CDR1 LGHDT and CDR2 YNNKEL (reference sequence). The CDR3 sequence is CASSSLAVQETQYF.

This sequence joins TRBV12-3 or TRBV12-4 and TRBJ2-1; TCRdb calls TRBD2, which cannot be checked without DNA. The CDR3 runs 14 residues. CDR3 sequence: CASRGLAEYNEQFF.

The chain couples TRBV20-1 to TRBJ2-2. The CDR3 has 13 amino acids. Germline loops: CDR1 DFQATT, CDR2 SNEGSKA (reference sequence). The CDR3 sequence is CSARTGNTGELFF.

The rearrangement uses TRBV5-1 and TRBJ1-1; TCRdb proposes TRBD1, but this gene call is untestable without DNA. The CDR3 contains 14 residues. Germline CDR1 SGHRS, CDR2 YFSETQ. The CDR3: CASTMAGEGERAFF.

The rearrangement joins TRBV7-2 to TRBJ2-3; TCRdb's D call of TRBD2 is untestable without DNA. The germline V gene has CDR1 SGHTA and CDR2 FQGNSA. The CDR3 extends over 16 amino acids. The CDR3 region is CASSYRLAGVGNTQYF. The full variable domain, with the rest looked up from reference TRBV7-2 and TRBJ2-3, is GAGVSQSPSNKVTEKGKDVELRCDPISGHTALYWYRQSLGQGLEFLIYFQGNSAPDKSGLPSDRFSAERTGGSVSTLTIQRTQQEDSAVYLCASSYRLAGVGNTQYFGPGTRLTVL.

The chain recombines TRBV6-2 or TRBV6-3 with TRBJ2-7; TCRdb picks TRBD1, but there is no DNA to check that call. The germline gives CDR1 MNHEY, CDR2 SVGEGT. The CDR3 consists of 15 residues. The chain's CDR3 is CASSDPDRRPYEQYF.

The chain has TRBV20-1 and TRBJ1-3. CDR1 is DFQATT, CDR2 SNEGSKA, per germline (reference sequence). There are 16 residues in the CDR3. The chain's CDR3 is CSAVSTGGTSGNTIYF.

The chain employs TRBV18 and TRBJ1-1. In germline, CDR1 is KGHSH, CDR2 LQKENI. The CDR3 has 13 amino acids. The CDR3 here is CASSPKLGTEAFF.

J is TRBJ1-6 and V is TRBV28; TCRdb outputs TRBD1, but without DNA this stays unchecked. CDR1 and CDR2 (germline): MDHEN, SYDVKM. CDR3 length equals 15 residues. The CDR3 loop reads CASSLGGFLNSPLHF. The entire variable domain, with the rest obtained from reference TRBV28 and TRBJ1-6, is as follows: DVKVTQSSRYLVKRTGEKVFLECVQDMDHENMFWYRQDPGLGLRLIYFSYDVKMKEKGDIPEGYSVSREKKERFSLILESASTNQTSMYLCASSLGGFLNSPLHFGNGTRLTVT.

The rearrangement uses TRBV6-1 and TRBJ2-1. CDR1 and CDR2 (germline): MNHNS, SASEGT. This CDR3 has 17 residues. The CDR3 reads CASTHSLAGSSYNEQFF.

The chain is built from TRBV7-2 and TRBJ2-1; TCRdb reports TRBD2, a call that lacks DNA to check it against. The CDR3 runs to 11 residues. Germline values: CDR1 SGHTA, CDR2 FQGNSA. This CDR3 reads CATGLAQAQFF.

The chain combines TRBV13 with TRBJ2-1; the D call from TCRdb, TRBD1, cannot be confirmed without DNA. The length of the CDR3 is 15 residues. Per germline, CDR1 PRHDT and CDR2 FYEKMQ (reference sequence). The CDR3 spells CASTMGGGKWNEQFF.